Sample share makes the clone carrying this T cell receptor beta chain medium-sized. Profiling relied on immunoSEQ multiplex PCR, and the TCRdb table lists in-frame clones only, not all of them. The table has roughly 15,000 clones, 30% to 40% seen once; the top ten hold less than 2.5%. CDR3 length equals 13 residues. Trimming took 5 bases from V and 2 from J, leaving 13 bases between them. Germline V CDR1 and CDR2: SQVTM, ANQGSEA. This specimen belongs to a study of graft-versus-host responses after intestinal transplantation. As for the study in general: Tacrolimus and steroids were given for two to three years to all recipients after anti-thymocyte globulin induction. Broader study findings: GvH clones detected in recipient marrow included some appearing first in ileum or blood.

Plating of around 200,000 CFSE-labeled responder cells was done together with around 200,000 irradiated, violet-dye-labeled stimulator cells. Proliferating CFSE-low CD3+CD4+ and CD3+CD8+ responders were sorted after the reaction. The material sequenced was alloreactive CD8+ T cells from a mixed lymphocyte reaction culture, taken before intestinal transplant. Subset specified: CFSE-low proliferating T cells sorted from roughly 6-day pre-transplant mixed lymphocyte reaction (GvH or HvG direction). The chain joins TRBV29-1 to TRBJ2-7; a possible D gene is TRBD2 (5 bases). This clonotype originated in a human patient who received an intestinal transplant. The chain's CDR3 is CSVRSGGPYEQYF. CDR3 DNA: TGCAGCGTTCGGTCAGGAGGTCCCTACGAGCAGTACTTC.